This T cell receptor beta chain stems from a study of blood T cells in healthy people across ages. Study observations and caveats: TCR beta diversity per million T cells fell roughly linearly with age.

Germline V gene data show CDR1 as MNHEY and CDR2 as SVGAGI. With 2 bases removed from V and 4 bases from J, the gap between germline ends came to 8 bases. The CDR3 length is 13 residues. In regard to this clonotype: The antigen is unknown.

A second PCR of about 7 to 12 cycles used a sample-barcoded 5' primer and a J-beta primer mix. MiXCR, run by TCRdb on the 5' RACE reads, gives a single entry per CDR3 protein. The profile shows approximately 1.5 million distinct CDR3 sequences, 35% to 45% of them singletons. With each sample, at least 6 micrograms of total RNA were extracted. Source material: blood. This chain links TRBV6-5 with TRBJ1-1; possible D gene TRBD1, 5 bases. The TCR was taken from a woman aged 18-29 years in good health. For the CDR3, the DNA is TGTGCCAGCAGTTACGGGGACGGCACTGAAGCTTTCTTT. Protein product: CASSYGDGTEAFF.